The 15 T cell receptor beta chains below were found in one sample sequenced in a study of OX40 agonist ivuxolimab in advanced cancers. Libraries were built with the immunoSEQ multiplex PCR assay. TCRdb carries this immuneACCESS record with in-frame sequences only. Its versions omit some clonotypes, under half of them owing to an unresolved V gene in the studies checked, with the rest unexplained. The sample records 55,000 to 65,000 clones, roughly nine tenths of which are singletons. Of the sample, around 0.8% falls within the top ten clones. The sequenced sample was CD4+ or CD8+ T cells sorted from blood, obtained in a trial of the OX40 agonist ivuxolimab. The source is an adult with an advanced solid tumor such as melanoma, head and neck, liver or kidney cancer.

The DNA of the CDR3 is TGTGCCAGCAGTGAGGGTTTGCAGCCCCAGCATTTT. Translation gives CASSEGLQPQHF. This chain connects TRBV6-1 to TRBJ1-5; D gene unclear. The V and J ends lost 3 bases and 7 bases respectively, with 7 bases between them. CDR3 length: 12 residues. Germline V gene sequence: CDR1 MNHNS, CDR2 SASEGT.

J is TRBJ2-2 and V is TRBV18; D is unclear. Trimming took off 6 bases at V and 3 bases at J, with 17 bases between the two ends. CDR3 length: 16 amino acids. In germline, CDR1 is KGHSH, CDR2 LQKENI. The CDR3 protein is CASSATVPRDTGELFF. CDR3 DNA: TGTGCCAGCTCCGCGACGGTCCCCCGCGACACCGGGGAGCTGTTTTTT.

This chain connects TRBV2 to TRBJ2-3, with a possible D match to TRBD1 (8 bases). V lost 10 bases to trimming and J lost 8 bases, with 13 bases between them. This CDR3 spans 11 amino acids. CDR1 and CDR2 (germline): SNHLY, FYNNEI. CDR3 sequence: CATYRGGTQYF. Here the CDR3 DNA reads TGTGCCACCTACAGGGGGGGTACGCAGTATTTT.

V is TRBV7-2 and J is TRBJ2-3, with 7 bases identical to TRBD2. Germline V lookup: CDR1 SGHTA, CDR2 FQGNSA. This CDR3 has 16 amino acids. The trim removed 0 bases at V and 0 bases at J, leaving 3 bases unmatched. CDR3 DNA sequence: TGTGCCAGCAGCTTAGCTACGCGGGGGAGCACAGATACGCAGTATTTT. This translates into CASSLATRGSTDTQYF.

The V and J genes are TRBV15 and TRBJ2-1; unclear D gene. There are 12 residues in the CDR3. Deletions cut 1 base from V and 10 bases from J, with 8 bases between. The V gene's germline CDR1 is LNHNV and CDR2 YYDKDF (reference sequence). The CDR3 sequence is CATSRGLGEQFF. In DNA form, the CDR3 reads TGTGCCACCAGCAGAGGGTTAGGAGAGCAGTTCTTC. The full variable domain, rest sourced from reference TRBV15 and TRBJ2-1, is DAMVIQNPRYQVTQFGKPVTLSCSQTLNHNVMYWYQQKSSQAPKLLFHYYDKDFNNEADTPDNFQSRRPNTSFCFLDIRSPGLGDTAMYLCATSRGLGEQFFGPGTRLTVL.

The CDR3: CASSEAGGQNTEAFF. CDR3 nucleotide sequence: TGTGCCAGCAGTGAAGCGGGGGGGCAAAACACTGAAGCTTTCTTT. This rearrangement joins TRBV6-1 to TRBJ1-1; D possibly corresponds to TRBD1 (6 bases). Trimming cost V 0 bases and J 2 bases, with 10 bases left between them. This CDR3 contains 15 residues. Germline lookup yields CDR1 MNHNS and CDR2 SASEGT.

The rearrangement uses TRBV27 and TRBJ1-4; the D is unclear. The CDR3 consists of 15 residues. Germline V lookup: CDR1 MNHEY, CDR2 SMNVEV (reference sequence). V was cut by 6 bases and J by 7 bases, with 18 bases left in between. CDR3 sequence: CASRTAWGDGEKLFF. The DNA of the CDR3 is TGTGCCAGCAGGACTGCATGGGGAGATGGTGAAAAACTGTTTTTT.

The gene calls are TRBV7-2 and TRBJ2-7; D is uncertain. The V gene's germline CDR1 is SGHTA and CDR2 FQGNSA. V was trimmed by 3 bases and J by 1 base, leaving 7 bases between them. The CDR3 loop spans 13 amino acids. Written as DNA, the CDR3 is TGTGCCAGCAGCTTTATGGGGTCCTACGAGCAGTACTTC. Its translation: CASSFMGSYEQYF.

The CDR3 coding sequence is TGTGCCAGCAGCTTAGGGAGGGGGAGCACCGGGGAGCTGTTTTTT. It is translated as CASSLGRGSTGELFF. This chain connects TRBV7-3 to TRBJ2-2; D may be TRBD2 (7 bases). Trimming removed 2 bases at V and 4 bases at J, with 11 bases between. The V gene's germline CDR1 is SGHTA and CDR2 FQGTGA. This CDR3 has 15 residues.

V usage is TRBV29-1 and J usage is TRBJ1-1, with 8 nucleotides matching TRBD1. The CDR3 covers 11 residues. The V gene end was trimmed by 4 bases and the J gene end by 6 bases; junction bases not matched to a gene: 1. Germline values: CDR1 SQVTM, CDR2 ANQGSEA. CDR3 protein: CSVAGGSEAFF. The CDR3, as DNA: TGCAGCGTTGCAGGGGGCTCTGAAGCTTTCTTT.

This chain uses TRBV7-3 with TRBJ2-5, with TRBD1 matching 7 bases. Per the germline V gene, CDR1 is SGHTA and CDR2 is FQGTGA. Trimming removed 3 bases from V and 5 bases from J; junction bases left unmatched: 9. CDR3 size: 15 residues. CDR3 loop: CASSLGPGGPETQYF. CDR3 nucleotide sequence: TGTGCCAGCAGCTTGGGTCCAGGGGGTCCGGAGACCCAGTACTTC.

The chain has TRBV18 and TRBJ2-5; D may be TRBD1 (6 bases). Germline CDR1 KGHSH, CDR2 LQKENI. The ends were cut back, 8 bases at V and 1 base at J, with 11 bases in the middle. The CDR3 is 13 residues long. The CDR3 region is CASRRGSQETQYF. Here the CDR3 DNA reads TGTGCCAGCCGCAGGGGATCCCAAGAGACCCAGTACTTC.

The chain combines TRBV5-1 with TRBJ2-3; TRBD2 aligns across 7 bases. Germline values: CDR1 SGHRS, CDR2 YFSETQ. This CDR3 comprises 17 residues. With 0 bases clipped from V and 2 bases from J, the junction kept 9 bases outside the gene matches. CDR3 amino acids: CASSLVWREQITDTQYF. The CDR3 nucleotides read TGCGCCAGCAGCTTGGTCTGGCGGGAGCAGATCACAGATACGCAGTATTTT. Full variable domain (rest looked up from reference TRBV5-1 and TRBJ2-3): KAGVTQTPRYLIKTRGQQVTLSCSPISGHRSVSWYQQTPGQGLQFLFEYFSETQRNKGNFPGRFSGRQFSNSRSEMNVSTLELGDSALYLCASSLVWREQITDTQYFGPGTRLTVL.

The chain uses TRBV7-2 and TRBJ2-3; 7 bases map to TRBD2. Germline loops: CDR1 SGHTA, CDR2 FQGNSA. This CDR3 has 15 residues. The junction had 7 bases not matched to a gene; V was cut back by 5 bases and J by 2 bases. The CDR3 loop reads CASSLKRESTDTQYF. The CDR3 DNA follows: TGTGCCAGCAGCCTCAAGCGGGAATCCACAGATACGCAGTATTTT. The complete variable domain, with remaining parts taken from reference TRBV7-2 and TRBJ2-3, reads GAGVSQSPSNKVTEKGKDVELRCDPISGHTALYWYRQSLGQGLEFLIYFQGNSAPDKSGLPSDRFSAERTGGSVSTLTIQRTQQEDSAVYLCASSLKRESTDTQYFGPGTRLTVL.

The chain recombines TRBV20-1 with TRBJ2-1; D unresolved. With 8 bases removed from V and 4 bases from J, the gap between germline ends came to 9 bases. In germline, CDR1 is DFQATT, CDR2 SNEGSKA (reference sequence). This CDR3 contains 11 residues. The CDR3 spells CSIGGYNEQFF. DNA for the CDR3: TGCAGTATAGGCGGTTACAATGAGCAGTTCTTC.